This record looks at one T cell receptor beta chain sequence and its context. This clonotype was counted between two and nine times. Its antigen is unknown. No base quality values were provided; no much bigger clone lies one nucleotide off. Library generation was performed with RT-PCR. Sequencing instrument: Illumina HiSeq 2500. Using fastp at Q25 and MiXCR, TCRdb reprocessed the public reads and kept productive beta chains. Merged by CDR3 protein, the rows form single entries marked with the most common genes and DNA. This sample comprises hundreds of thousands of distinct CDR3 sequences, about a fifth of them detected only once. Roughly 10% of the sample goes to the ten largest clones. The data originate from a study of response to subunit inactivated influenza vaccine (dated by TCRdb to the late 2010s). The study in broad terms: Deep quantitative profiling of the T cell receptor repertoire was used in the study to follow responses to a trivalent subunit inactivated influenza vaccine. General findings and caveats noted by the study authors: According to the authors, only a limited number of new T cells may be recruited by each seasonal influenza vaccination.

The V end loses 0 bases and the J end loses 0 bases, and a stretch of 14 bases separates them. The CDR3 holds 16 amino acids from the cysteine to the phenylalanine. CDR3 DNA is the only sequence kept; it has 48 bases, read in frame from the first base. The CDR1 and CDR2 encoded by the germline V gene (reference sequence) are DFQATT and SNEGSKA. The sequence is built from TRBV20-1 and TRBJ1-1; confidence is insufficient to name the D gene. This TCR came from a man aged 45 to 70 who received an inactivated influenza vaccine. Donor details come from another sample of the same person, matched by shared clones. The sequences come from PBMCs from blood, collected 21 months after vaccination. The sequenced DNA: TGCAGTGCTAGAGACAGGTCCAACCCCATGAACACTGAAGCTTTCTTT. This translates into CSARDRSNPMNTEAFF.